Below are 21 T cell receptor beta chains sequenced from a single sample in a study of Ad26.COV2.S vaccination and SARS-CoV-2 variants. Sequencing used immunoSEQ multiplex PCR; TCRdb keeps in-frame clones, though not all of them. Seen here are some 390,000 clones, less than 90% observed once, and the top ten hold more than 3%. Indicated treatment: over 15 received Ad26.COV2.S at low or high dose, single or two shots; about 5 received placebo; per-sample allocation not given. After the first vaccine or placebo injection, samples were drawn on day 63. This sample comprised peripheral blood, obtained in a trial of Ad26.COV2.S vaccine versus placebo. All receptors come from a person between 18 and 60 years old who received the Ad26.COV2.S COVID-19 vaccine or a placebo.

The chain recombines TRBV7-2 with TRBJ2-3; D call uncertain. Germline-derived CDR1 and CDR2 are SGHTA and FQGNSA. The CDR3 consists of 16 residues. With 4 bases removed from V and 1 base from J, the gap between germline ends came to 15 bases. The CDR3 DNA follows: TGTGCCAGCAGCTCGTCCTTAGCCAGGCGCACAGATACGCAGTATTTT. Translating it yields CASSSSLARRTDTQYF. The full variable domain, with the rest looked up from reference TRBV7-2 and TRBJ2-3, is GAGVSQSPSNKVTEKGKDVELRCDPISGHTALYWYRQSLGQGLEFLIYFQGNSAPDKSGLPSDRFSAERTGGSVSTLTIQRTQQEDSAVYLCASSSSLARRTDTQYFGPGTRLTVL.

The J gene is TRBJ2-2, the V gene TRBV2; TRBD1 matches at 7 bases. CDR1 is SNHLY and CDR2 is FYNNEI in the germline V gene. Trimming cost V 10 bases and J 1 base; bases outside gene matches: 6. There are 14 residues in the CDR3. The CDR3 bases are TGTGCCACCGGGCAGGGGGTGAACACCGGGGAGCTGTTTTTT. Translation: CATGQGVNTGELFF.

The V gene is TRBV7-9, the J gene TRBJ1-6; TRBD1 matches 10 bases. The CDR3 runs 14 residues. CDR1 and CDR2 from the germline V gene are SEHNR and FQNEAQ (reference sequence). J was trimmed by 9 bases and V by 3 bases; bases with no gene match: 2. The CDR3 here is CASSLGQGSSPLHF. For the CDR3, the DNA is TGTGCCAGCAGCTTGGGACAGGGGAGTTCACCCCTCCACTTT.

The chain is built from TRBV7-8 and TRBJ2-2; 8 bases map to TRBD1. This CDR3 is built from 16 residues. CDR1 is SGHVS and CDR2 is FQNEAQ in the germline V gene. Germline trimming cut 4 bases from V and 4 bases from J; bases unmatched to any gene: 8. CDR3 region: CASSSGQGPSTGELFF. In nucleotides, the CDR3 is TGTGCCAGCAGCTCCGGACAGGGTCCCAGCACCGGGGAGCTGTTTTTT. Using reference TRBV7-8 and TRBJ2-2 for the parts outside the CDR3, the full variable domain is GAGVSQSPRYKVAKRGQDVALRCDPISGHVSLFWYQQALGQGPEFLTYFQNEAQLDKSGLPSDRFFAERPEGSVSTLKIQRTQQEDSAVYLCASSSGQGPSTGELFFGEGSRLTVL.

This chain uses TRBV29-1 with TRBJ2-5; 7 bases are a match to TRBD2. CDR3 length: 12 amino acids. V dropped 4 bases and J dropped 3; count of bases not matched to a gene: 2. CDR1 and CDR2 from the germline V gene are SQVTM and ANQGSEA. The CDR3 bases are TGCAGCGTTGGGCTAGCGGAAGAGACCCAGTACTTC. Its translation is CSVGLAEETQYF.

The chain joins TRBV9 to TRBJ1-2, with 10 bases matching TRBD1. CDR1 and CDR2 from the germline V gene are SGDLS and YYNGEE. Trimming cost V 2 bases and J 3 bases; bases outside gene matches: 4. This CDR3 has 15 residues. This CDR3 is CASSVDRGLDYGYTF. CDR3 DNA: TGTGCCAGCAGCGTCGACAGGGGGCTTGACTATGGCTACACCTTC.

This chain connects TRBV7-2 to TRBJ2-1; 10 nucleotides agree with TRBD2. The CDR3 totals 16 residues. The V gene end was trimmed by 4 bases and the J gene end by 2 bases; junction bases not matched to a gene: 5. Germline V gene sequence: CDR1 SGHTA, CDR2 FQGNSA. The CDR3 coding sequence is TGTGCCAGCAGCTCCTCTAGCGGGGGAACCTACAATGAGCAGTTCTTC. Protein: CASSSSSGGTYNEQFF.

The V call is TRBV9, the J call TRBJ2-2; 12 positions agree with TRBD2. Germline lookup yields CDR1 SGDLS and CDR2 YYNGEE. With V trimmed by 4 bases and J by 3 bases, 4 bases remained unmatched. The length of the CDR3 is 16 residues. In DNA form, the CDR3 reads TGTGCCAGCAGCTCCGGACTAGCGGGGCACACCGGGGAGCTGTTTTTT. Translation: CASSSGLAGHTGELFF.

CDR3 residues: CASSHGSGNTIYF. The CDR3 nucleotides are TGTGCCAGCAGTCACGGCTCTGGAAACACCATATATTTT. This chain connects TRBV3-1 (or the pseudogene TRBV3-2) to TRBJ1-3; D not resolved. The CDR3 runs 13 residues. CDR1 is LGHDT, CDR2 YNNKEL, per germline (reference sequence). V was shortened by 6 bases and J by 0 bases, with 6 bases between the two germline ends.

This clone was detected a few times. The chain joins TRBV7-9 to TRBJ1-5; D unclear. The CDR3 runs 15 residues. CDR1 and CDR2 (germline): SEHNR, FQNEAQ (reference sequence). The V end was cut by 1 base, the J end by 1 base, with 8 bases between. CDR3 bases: TGTGCCAGCAGCTTAGATCGGTCGAGCAATCAGCCCCAGCATTTT. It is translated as CASSLDRSSNQPQHF.

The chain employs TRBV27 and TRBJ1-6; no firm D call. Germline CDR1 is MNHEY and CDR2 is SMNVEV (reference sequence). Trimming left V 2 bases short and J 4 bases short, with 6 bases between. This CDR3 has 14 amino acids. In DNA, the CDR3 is TGTGCCAGCAGTTTAAGGGTTTATAATTCACCCCTCCACTTT. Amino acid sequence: CASSLRVYNSPLHF.

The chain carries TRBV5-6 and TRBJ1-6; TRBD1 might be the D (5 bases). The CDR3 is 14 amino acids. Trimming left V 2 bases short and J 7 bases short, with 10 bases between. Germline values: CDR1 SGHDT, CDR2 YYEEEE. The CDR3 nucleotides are TGTGCCAGCAGCTTTCAGGGCTGGAATTCACCCCTCCACTTT. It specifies CASSFQGWNSPLHF.

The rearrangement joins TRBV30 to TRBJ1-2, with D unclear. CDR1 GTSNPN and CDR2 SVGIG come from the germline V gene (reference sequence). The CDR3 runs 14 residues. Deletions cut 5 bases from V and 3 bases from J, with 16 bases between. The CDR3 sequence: CAWSRTRVYYGYTF. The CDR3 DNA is TGTGCCTGGTCCCGTACTCGGGTGTACTATGGCTACACCTTC.

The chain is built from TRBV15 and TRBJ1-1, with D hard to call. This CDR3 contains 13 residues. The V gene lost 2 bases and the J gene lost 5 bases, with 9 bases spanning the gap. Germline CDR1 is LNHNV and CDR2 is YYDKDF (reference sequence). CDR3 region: CATSRFPGTEAFF. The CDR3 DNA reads TGTGCCACCAGCAGATTTCCGGGGACTGAAGCTTTCTTT. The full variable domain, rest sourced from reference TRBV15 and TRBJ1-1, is DAMVIQNPRYQVTQFGKPVTLSCSQTLNHNVMYWYQQKSSQAPKLLFHYYDKDFNNEADTPDNFQSRRPNTSFCFLDIRSPGLGDTAMYLCATSRFPGTEAFFGQGTRLTVV.

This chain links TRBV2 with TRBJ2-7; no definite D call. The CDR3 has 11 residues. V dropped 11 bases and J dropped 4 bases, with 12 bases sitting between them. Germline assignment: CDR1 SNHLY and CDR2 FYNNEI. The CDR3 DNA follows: TGTGCCGGGGTGCAAGGATACGAGCAGTACTTC. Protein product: CAGVQGYEQYF.

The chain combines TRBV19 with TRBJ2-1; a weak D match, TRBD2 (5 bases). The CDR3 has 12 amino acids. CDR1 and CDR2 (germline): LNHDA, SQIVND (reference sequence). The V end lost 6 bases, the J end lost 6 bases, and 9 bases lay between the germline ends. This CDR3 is CASRLGGNEQFF. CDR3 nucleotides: TGTGCCAGTAGGTTAGGAGGCAATGAGCAGTTCTTC.

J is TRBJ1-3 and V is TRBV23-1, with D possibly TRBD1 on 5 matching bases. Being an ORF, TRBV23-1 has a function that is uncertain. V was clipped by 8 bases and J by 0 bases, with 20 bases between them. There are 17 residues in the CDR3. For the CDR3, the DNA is TGCGCCAGCCCGACAGTGGAAAAGTCCCACTCTGGAAACACCATATATTTT. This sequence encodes CASPTVEKSHSGNTIYF.

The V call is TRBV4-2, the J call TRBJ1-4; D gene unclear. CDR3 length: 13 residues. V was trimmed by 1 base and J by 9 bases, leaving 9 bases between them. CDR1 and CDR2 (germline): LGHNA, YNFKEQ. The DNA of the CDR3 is TGTGCCAGCAGCCAAGCTAATAGGCAAAAACTGTTTTTT. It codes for CASSQANRQKLFF.

The CDR3, as DNA: TGTGCCAGCAGTGAAGATTCGAGGGTCGAGCAGTACTTC. Its protein product is CASSEDSRVEQYF. This chain links TRBV2 with TRBJ2-7, with D possibly matching TRBD2 (5 bases). Germline V lookup: CDR1 SNHLY, CDR2 FYNNEI. The CDR3 consists of 13 residues. The germline V and J ends were trimmed by 1 base and 6 bases, with 10 bases remaining between them.

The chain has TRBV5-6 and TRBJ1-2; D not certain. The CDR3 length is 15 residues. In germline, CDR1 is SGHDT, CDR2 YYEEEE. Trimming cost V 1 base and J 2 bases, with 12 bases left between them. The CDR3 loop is CASSLFRNQNYGYTF. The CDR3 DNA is TGTGCCAGCAGCTTGTTCCGGAATCAAAACTATGGCTACACCTTC.

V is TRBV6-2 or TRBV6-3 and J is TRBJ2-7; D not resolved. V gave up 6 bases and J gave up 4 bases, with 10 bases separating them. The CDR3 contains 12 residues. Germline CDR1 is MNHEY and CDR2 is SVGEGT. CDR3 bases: TGTGCCAGCAGCCAGACTTCGTACGAGCAGTACTTC. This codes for CASSQTSYEQYF.